The source of this T cell receptor (beta chain) is a study of CD8+ T cells in alopecia areata. This CDR3 contains 15 residues. V lost 1 base to trimming and J lost 1 base, with 10 bases between them. In germline, CDR1 is SGHDN, CDR2 FVKESK. Reverse transcribed after extraction, RNA yielded cDNA as the sequencing template. Profiled with immunoSEQ multiplex PCR; TCRdb holds only in-frame clones, not every one. The sample includes fewer than 150,000 clones, around 64% of them seen just once. Researchers picked out CD4+ and CD8+ T cells from PBMCs by sorting. This clone was found a few times. This TCR was recovered from a human donor in good health. Sequenced material: CD4+ T cells sorted from blood. The chain is built from TRBV14 and TRBJ1-1; D is perhaps TRBD1 (5 bases). The DNA for the CDR3 is TGTGCCAGCAGCCAAGTTAGGAGGGGGAACACTGAAGCTTTCTTT. Amino acid sequence: CASSQVRRGNTEAFF. The full variable domain, with the rest looked up from reference TRBV14 and TRBJ1-1, is EAGVTQFPSHSVIEKGQTVTLRCDPISGHDNLYWYRRVMGKEIKFLLHFVKESKQDESGMPNNRFLAERTGGTYSTLKVQPAELEDSGVYFCASSQVRRGNTEAFFGQGTRLTVV.